This TCR beta chain is drawn from a study of radiotherapy plus CTLA-4 blockade in lung cancer. On this clone: Its antigen remains unidentified.

Those with chemo-refractory metastatic non-small-cell lung cancer were treated with focal radiation combined with CTLA-4 blockade using ipilimumab. Findings and limits, study-wide: Dynamics of early blood T cell clones, together with interferon-beta, were reportedly the best predictors of response. After radiotherapy and ipilimumab, tumor-derived clones expanded in peripheral blood.

TCRdb's copy holds only in-frame clones and misses some; the assay was immunoSEQ multiplex PCR. The sample carries around 80,000 clones, under 85% recorded once. The germline V gene has CDR1 SGDLS and CDR2 YYNGEE. The length of the CDR3 is 15 residues. Trimming shortened V by 4 bases and J by 3 bases, and 14 bases separated the two germline ends. The sequence derives from a human donor with non-small cell lung cancer who had stable disease on radiotherapy plus ipilimumab. Material: peripheral blood, obtained from a patient treated with radiotherapy plus ipilimumab. V gene TRBV9 combines with J gene TRBJ1-5; D remains ambiguous. CDR3 nucleotides: TGTGCCAGCAGCTTCGGGGTGGGTGCCAATCAGCCCCAGCATTTT. Its protein product is CASSFGVGANQPQHF.